A selection of T cell receptor beta chains follows, all from one sample in a study of T cells in Graves' hyperthyroidism and ophthalmopathy. Via MiXCR, TCRdb re-called the multiplex PCR reads, giving one row per CDR3 protein. The sample has fewer than 600,000 distinct CDR3 sequences; around 13% are singletons. The material sequenced was blood. The receptors originated from a middle-aged woman with Graves' hyperthyroidism. Both conserved end residues are part of each CDR3. D genes are given only for firm matches. Not every row has a clone size; where given, it reads once, few, many or a size class.

abundance,d_gene,v_gene,j_gene,CDR3nt,CDR3aa
many,TRBD2,TRBV5-6,TRBJ2-5,TGTGCCAGCAGCAGGGGACCGGGAGGGGAAGAGACCCAGTACTTC,CASSRGPGGEETQYF
NA,TRBD1,TRBV6-1,TRBJ1-6,TGTGCCAGCAGTCGATCGGGACAGGATAATTCACCCCTCCACTTT,CASSRSGQDNSPLHF
many,NA,TRBV29-1,TRBJ2-7,TGCAGCGTCCGAAAGGGGGGAGGCCGCTCCTACGAGCAGTACTTC,CSVRKGGGRSYEQYF
few,NA,TRBV2,TRBJ2-1,TGTGCCAGCAGTGAGGGACACCCTTCGGAGCAGTTCTTC,CASSEGHPSEQFF
few,TRBD2,TRBV4-1,TRBJ2-1,TGCGCCAGCAGCAGCCCCGGGACTAGGGTTGAGCAGTTCTTC,CASSSPGTRVEQFF
NA,NA,TRBV5-1,TRBJ2-5,TGCGCCAGCAGCTTGCTGGGGGCTGATACGGAGACCCAGTACTTC,CASSLLGADTETQYF
NA,NA,TRBV6-5,TRBJ2-1,TGTGCCAGCAGTTACGGGGGCACCGAGTTCTTC,CASSYGGTEFF
few,NA,TRBV6-5,TRBJ2-7,TGTGCCAGCTGTTACAGCCTTCTTCAAAGGGACGAGCAGTACTTC,CASCYSLLQRDEQYF
NA,TRBD1,TRBV29-1,TRBJ1-2,TGCAGCGCCTCCACCACCCCCGGGACAGGGGTTATTCGCTACACCTTC,CSASTTPGTGVIRYTF
few,TRBD1,TRBV5-1,TRBJ2-5,TGCGCCAGCAGCTCGCCGGGACAGGGTCAAGAGACCCAGTACTTC,CASSSPGQGQETQYF
many,TRBD2,TRBV5-1,TRBJ2-3,TGCGCCAGCAGCTTGTGGGGGGGTGCAGATACGCAGTATTTT,CASSLWGGADTQYF
many,NA,TRBV9,TRBJ1-1,TGTGCCAGCAGCGCAATAGAGAACACTGAAGCTTTCTTT,CASSAIENTEAFF
few,TRBD1,TRBV6-1,TRBJ1-5,TGTGCCAGCAGTGAGGGACAGAATCAGCCCCAGCATTTT,CASSEGQNQPQHF
many,NA,TRBV20-1,TRBJ2-3,TGCAGTGCTGACGGGCTAAACACAGATACGCAGTATTTT,CSADGLNTDTQYF
NA,NA,TRBV12-3/TRBV12-4,TRBJ1-1,TGTGCCAGCCGTTTAACCACTGAAGCTTTCTTT,CASRLTTEAFF